This T cell receptor (beta chain) is from a study of molecular identifiers for immune sequencing clone quantification. Turning to the study itself: Across replicate runs, RNA obtained from approximately 20,000 or 98,000 naive CD8 cells was divided into five, with four undergoing sequencing.

TCRdb re-called the PCR reads with MiXCR, one entry per CDR3 protein. The sample lists over 550,000 distinct CDR3 sequences, 25% occurring once. Study conclusions and caveats: Spiked Jurkat TCR RNA originating from one cell could reportedly be identified amid approximately 950,000 naive cells. More than 98% of effector molecules, versus under 1% of naive-cell molecules, belonged to clones above 20 RNA copies.

Sorting selected naive CD8 T cells with a CD8+CD4-CCR7+CD45RA+ phenotype. This clonotype has ten or more counts. Its antigen is unknown. The CDR3 loop spans 12 amino acids. Trimming stripped 0 bases from V and 12 bases from J, with 9 bases between. Germline CDR1 is MNHEY and CDR2 is SVGEGT. The sample consisted of naive CD8+ T cells from blood, with Jurkat cell RNA spiked in. Subset indicated: FACS-sorted CD8+CD4-CCR7+CD45RA+ naive T cells. This chain links TRBV6-2 or TRBV6-3 with TRBJ1-5; D is uncertain. This TCR came from a human donor in good health. Some libraries in this study had Jurkat cell RNA spiked in. CDR3 region: CASSYSSRNQHF. For the CDR3, the DNA is TGTGCCAGCAGTTACTCGAGTCGAAACCAGCATTTT.